The 25 T cell receptor beta chains reported below all come from one sample, sequenced in a study of T cells after yellow fever vaccination. TCRdb itself ran the 5' RACE reads through MiXCR, one entry per CDR3 protein. The table lists approximately 330,000 distinct CDR3 sequences, under 15% of them singletons, with approximately 3.3% in the top ten. The sequencing used CD4+ T cells sorted from PBMCs, collected 15 days after the yellow fever booster vaccination. The receptors here all came from a man in his late teens or twenties who received the YFV17D yellow fever vaccine.

This clonotype was picked up a small number of times. The V and J genes are TRBV21-1 and TRBJ1-1; the table gives TRBD1 as D, unverified against the DNA. TRBV21-1 is described as a pseudogene. The CDR3 spans 15 residues. The CDR3 DNA reads as TGTGCCAGCAGCAAAGCCCCTGAGGGGAACACTGAAGCTTTCTTT. Amino acids: CASSKAPEGNTEAFF.

The chain is built from TRBV7-2 and TRBJ1-2; the D is unclear. Trimming shortened V by 4 bases and J by 4 bases, and 7 bases separated the two germline ends. The germline CDR1 and CDR2 sequences are SGHTA and FQGNSA. The CDR3 runs to 12 residues. CDR3 coding DNA: TGTGCCAGCAGCTATTACTCCTATGGCTACACCTTC. This sequence encodes CASSYYSYGYTF.

A few counts support this clonotype. The V gene is TRBV7-2, the J gene TRBJ2-7, with D maybe TRBD2 (6 bases). Germline V CDR1 and CDR2: SGHTA, FQGNSA. CDR3 length: 15 amino acids. With 1 base removed from V and 0 bases from J, the gap between germline ends came to 10 bases. In DNA form, the CDR3 reads TGTGCCAGCAGCTTAGGGGGGGTCGTCTCCTACGAGCAGTACTTC. As protein: CASSLGGVVSYEQYF.

This chain joins TRBV10-3 and TRBJ1-3; TRBD1 is a possible D gene (6 bases). V was trimmed by 6 bases and J by 0 bases, leaving 9 bases between them. This CDR3 is built from 14 residues. The germline V gene has CDR1 ENHRY and CDR2 SYGVKD. The CDR3 here is CAIRDSRSGNTIYF. CDR3 nucleotides: TGTGCCATCAGGGACAGCCGCTCTGGAAACACCATATATTTT.

The genes are TRBV5-1 and TRBJ1-1; the D gene is possibly TRBD1 (5 bases). In germline, CDR1 is SGHRS, CDR2 YFSETQ. V was trimmed by 3 bases and J by 0 bases, leaving 15 bases between them. This CDR3 is 16 amino acids long. CDR3: CASSSGHHSMNTEAFF. As DNA, the CDR3 is TGCGCCAGCAGCTCCGGACACCATTCCATGAACACTGAAGCTTTCTTT.

This clonotype has only a few counts. The chain combines TRBV3-1 with TRBJ2-7; 11 bases line up with TRBD1. The CDR3 length is 14 residues. Germline loops: CDR1 LGHDT, CDR2 YNNKEL (reference sequence). The V segment lost 5 bases and the J segment 3 bases; nucleotides outside the gene matches: 3. The CDR3 region is CASSFGTGGYEQYV. CDR3 sequence (DNA): TGTGCCAGCAGCTTCGGGACAGGGGGCTACGAGCAGTACGTC.

Ten or more counts support this clonotype. The chain has TRBV24-1 and TRBJ2-3, with TRBD1 identical over 9 bases. V gave up 6 bases and J gave up 1 base; unmatched junction bases: 7. Germline CDR1 KGHDR, CDR2 SFDVKD. This CDR3 is 16 amino acids long. This chain's CDR3 is CATSTQQGAGTDTQYF. Written as DNA, the CDR3 is TGTGCCACCAGTACCCAACAGGGGGCCGGCACAGATACGCAGTATTTT.

This sequence joins TRBV7-9 and TRBJ2-3, with D maybe TRBD1 (6 bases). V was clipped by 7 bases and J by 0 bases, with 17 bases between them. The CDR3 consists of 16 residues. CDR1 is SEHNR, CDR2 FQNEAQ, per germline (reference sequence). In DNA, the CDR3 is TGTGCCAGCAACGCTATCAGGGGTCGGAGCACAGATACGCAGTATTTT. Protein product: CASNAIRGRSTDTQYF. Full variable domain (rest looked up from reference TRBV7-9 and TRBJ2-3): DTGVSQNPRHKITKRGQNVTFRCDPISEHNRLYWYRQTLGQGPEFLTYFQNEAQLEKSRLLSDRFSAERPKGSFSTLEIQRTEQGDSAMYLCASNAIRGRSTDTQYFGPGTRLTVL.

This clonotype was picked up a small number of times. The chain combines TRBV20-1 with TRBJ2-3; TRBD1 might be the D (5 bases). CDR1 DFQATT and CDR2 SNEGSKA come from the germline V gene (reference sequence). This CDR3 region has 14 residues. V lost 3 bases and J 2 bases, leaving 12 bases between the germline ends. For the CDR3, the DNA is TGCAGTGCTAGTTCAGGGCTCTTCACAGATACGCAGTATTTT. It codes for CSASSGLFTDTQYF.

This chain links TRBV6-2 or TRBV6-3 with TRBJ2-2; the D gene could be TRBD1 or TRBD2 (5 bases each). Germline CDR1 reads MNHEY; CDR2 reads SVGEGT. This CDR3 has 14 amino acids. V was shortened by 2 bases and J by 7 bases, with 11 bases between the two germline ends. The CDR3 loop is CASSYPGSGGELFF. In DNA form, the CDR3 reads TGTGCCAGCAGTTACCCAGGGAGCGGCGGGGAGCTGTTTTTT.

This clonotype showed up just a few times. The genes are TRBV7-2 and TRBJ1-6; 11 nucleotides agree with TRBD1. CDR3 length: 15 amino acids. The ends lost 5 bases at V and 12 bases at J; junction bases unmatched: 9. CDR1 and CDR2 (germline): SGHTA, FQGNSA. The CDR3 DNA reads TGTGCCAGCAGCCGTCCGGGACAGGGGGTAGGACCCCTCCACTTT. Its translation: CASSRPGQGVGPLHF.

This clonotype appeared a few times. The chain employs TRBV4-2 and TRBJ2-3, with 9 bases aligning to TRBD2. This CDR3 contains 16 residues. Germline CDR1 and CDR2: LGHNA and YNFKEQ. V lost 0 bases, J lost 3 bases, and 4 bases stayed unmatched. The CDR3 loop is CASSQEWRGGTDTQYF. The CDR3 DNA reads TGTGCCAGCAGCCAAGAGTGGCGGGGGGGTACAGATACGCAGTATTTT.

This clonotype showed up just a few times. The CDR3 loop is CASSAGTDYGYTF. CDR3 nucleotides: TGCGCCAGCAGCGCCGGGACTGATTATGGCTACACCTTC. The chain combines TRBV5-1 with TRBJ1-2, with D perhaps TRBD1 (5 bases). Germline V gives CDR1 SGHRS, CDR2 YFSETQ. The CDR3 totals 13 residues. V was pared by 4 bases and J by 5 bases, with 12 bases between. The full variable domain, rest sourced from reference TRBV5-1 and TRBJ1-2, is KAGVTQTPRYLIKTRGQQVTLSCSPISGHRSVSWYQQTPGQGLQFLFEYFSETQRNKGNFPGRFSGRQFSNSRSEMNVSTLELGDSALYLCASSAGTDYGYTFGSGTRLTVV.

A few counts support this clonotype. V is TRBV5-4 and J is TRBJ1-1; D not resolved. V lost 2 bases, J lost 0 bases, and 11 bases lay in between. The CDR3 spans 15 residues. The germline CDR1 and CDR2 sequences are SGHNT and YYREEE (reference sequence). The CDR3 reads CASSLSTRMNTEAFF. CDR3 DNA: TGTGCCAGCAGCTTATCCACCAGGATGAACACTGAAGCTTTCTTT.

This chain uses TRBV6-5 with TRBJ2-7; D could derive from TRBD1 or TRBD2 (6 bases each). The CDR3 is 15 amino acids. Germline-derived CDR1 and CDR2 are MNHEY and SVGAGI. Trimming pared 7 bases from V and 2 bases from J, leaving 18 bases between. Here the CDR3 DNA reads TGTGCCAGCATTATGGCGGTCGGGGGCGCCTACGAGCAGTACTTC. Residues: CASIMAVGGAYEQYF.

The chain combines TRBV7-2 with TRBJ2-3; TRBD2 agrees at 8 bases. The CDR3 totals 15 residues. In germline, CDR1 is SGHTA, CDR2 FQGNSA. V was clipped by 6 bases and J by 4 bases; unmatched bases: 9. The CDR3 DNA reads as TGTGCCAGCAGTGCCCGGGGGGGGGGCCCAGATACGCAGTATTTT. As protein: CASSARGGGPDTQYF.

The chain carries TRBV12-3 or TRBV12-4 and TRBJ1-1, with TRBD1 as a possible D gene (5 bases). The CDR3 is 13 residues long. V lost 5 bases and J 0 bases, leaving 7 bases between the germline ends. CDR3 sequence reads: CASSQQVNTEAFF. The DNA for the CDR3 is TGTGCCAGCAGTCAACAGGTGAACACTGAAGCTTTCTTT.

The chain uses TRBV12-3 or TRBV12-4 and TRBJ2-4; TRBD1 matches 7 bases. The CDR3 is made up of 15 amino acids. V was pared by 10 bases and J by 3 bases, with 12 bases of the junction left unmatched. The CDR3, as DNA: TGTGCCAACTCGGTAGGGGGCCCAGGCAAAAACATTCAGTACTTC. It codes for CANSVGGPGKNIQYF.

The sample holds a few counts of this clonotype. This chain uses TRBV18 with TRBJ2-3; weak D call: TRBD1 (6 bases). The CDR3 runs 15 residues. Trimming shortened V by 3 bases and J by 2 bases, and 12 bases separated the two germline ends. CDR1 KGHSH and CDR2 LQKENI come from the germline V gene. The CDR3 region is CASSPYGQPTDTQYF. The CDR3 DNA reads TGTGCCAGCTCACCTTACGGACAGCCCACAGATACGCAGTATTTT.

This clonotype was seen more than once but under ten times. The chain recombines TRBV5-1 with TRBJ2-3, with D hard to call. With 4 bases removed from V and 10 bases from J, the gap between germline ends came to 13 bases. The CDR3 contains 12 residues. CDR1 and CDR2 from the germline V gene are SGHRS and YFSETQ. The CDR3 nucleotides read TGCGCCAGCAGCCCCTGGCCGCCCGCGCAGTATTTT. Its translation is CASSPWPPAQYF.

The chain links TRBV6-5 to TRBJ2-7, with D tentatively TRBD1 (5 bases). V was cut by 2 bases and J by 3 bases, with 11 bases left in between. Germline CDR1 is MNHEY and CDR2 is SVGAGI. The CDR3 extends over 14 amino acids. The CDR3 DNA reads as TGTGCCAGCAGTTACACCGCAGGGCACTACGAGCAGTACTTC. Encoded protein: CASSYTAGHYEQYF.

The rearrangement uses TRBV6-1 and TRBJ1-5; no clear D gene. Trimming took off 4 bases at V and 4 bases at J, with 11 bases between the two ends. Germline V gene data show CDR1 as MNHNS and CDR2 as SASEGT. This CDR3 is 14 amino acids long. Written as DNA, the CDR3 is TGTGCCAGCAGTGGACCGGGCTTAAATCAGCCCCAGCATTTT. Protein sequence: CASSGPGLNQPQHF.

This clonotype was counted ten times or more. The rearrangement uses TRBV4-3 and TRBJ2-2, with 9 bases that match TRBD1. CDR1 and CDR2 from the germline V gene are LGHNA and YSLEER. Trimming at V came to 3 bases and at J to 5 bases, leaving 4 bases not matched to a gene. This CDR3 is built from 15 residues. CDR3 protein: CASSQRGQGTGELFF. The CDR3 DNA reads TGCGCCAGCAGCCAGAGGGGACAGGGTACCGGGGAGCTGTTTTTT.

In regard to this clonotype: The germline gene is not matched at one end of the junction; a read error may be the cause. The chain has TRBV5-1 and TRBJ2-3; 14 bases align to TRBD2. The CDR3 has 15 residues. Germline CDR1 is SGHRS and CDR2 is YFSETQ. The CDR3 sequence: CASSLGTAGTSGGGF. DNA for the CDR3: TGCGCCAGCAGCTTGGGGACAGCTGGGACTAGCGGGGGCGGTTTT. The whole variable domain, filled in from reference TRBV5-1 and TRBJ2-3, reads KAGVTQTPRYLIKTRGQQVTLSCSPISGHRSVSWYQQTPGQGLQFLFEYFSETQRNKGNFPGRFSGRQFSNSRSEMNVSTLELGDSALYLCASSLGTAGTSGGGFGPGTRLTVL.

V is TRBV2 and J is TRBJ1-4; 7 nucleotides align to TRBD1. V was pared by 7 bases and J by 9 bases, with 11 bases of the junction left unmatched. The CDR3 is made up of 14 amino acids. Germline loops: CDR1 SNHLY, CDR2 FYNNEI. The CDR3 DNA sequence: TGTGCCAGCACGTGGGGGGACAGCCGAAAAAAACTGTTTTTT. This gives the protein CASTWGDSRKKLFF.